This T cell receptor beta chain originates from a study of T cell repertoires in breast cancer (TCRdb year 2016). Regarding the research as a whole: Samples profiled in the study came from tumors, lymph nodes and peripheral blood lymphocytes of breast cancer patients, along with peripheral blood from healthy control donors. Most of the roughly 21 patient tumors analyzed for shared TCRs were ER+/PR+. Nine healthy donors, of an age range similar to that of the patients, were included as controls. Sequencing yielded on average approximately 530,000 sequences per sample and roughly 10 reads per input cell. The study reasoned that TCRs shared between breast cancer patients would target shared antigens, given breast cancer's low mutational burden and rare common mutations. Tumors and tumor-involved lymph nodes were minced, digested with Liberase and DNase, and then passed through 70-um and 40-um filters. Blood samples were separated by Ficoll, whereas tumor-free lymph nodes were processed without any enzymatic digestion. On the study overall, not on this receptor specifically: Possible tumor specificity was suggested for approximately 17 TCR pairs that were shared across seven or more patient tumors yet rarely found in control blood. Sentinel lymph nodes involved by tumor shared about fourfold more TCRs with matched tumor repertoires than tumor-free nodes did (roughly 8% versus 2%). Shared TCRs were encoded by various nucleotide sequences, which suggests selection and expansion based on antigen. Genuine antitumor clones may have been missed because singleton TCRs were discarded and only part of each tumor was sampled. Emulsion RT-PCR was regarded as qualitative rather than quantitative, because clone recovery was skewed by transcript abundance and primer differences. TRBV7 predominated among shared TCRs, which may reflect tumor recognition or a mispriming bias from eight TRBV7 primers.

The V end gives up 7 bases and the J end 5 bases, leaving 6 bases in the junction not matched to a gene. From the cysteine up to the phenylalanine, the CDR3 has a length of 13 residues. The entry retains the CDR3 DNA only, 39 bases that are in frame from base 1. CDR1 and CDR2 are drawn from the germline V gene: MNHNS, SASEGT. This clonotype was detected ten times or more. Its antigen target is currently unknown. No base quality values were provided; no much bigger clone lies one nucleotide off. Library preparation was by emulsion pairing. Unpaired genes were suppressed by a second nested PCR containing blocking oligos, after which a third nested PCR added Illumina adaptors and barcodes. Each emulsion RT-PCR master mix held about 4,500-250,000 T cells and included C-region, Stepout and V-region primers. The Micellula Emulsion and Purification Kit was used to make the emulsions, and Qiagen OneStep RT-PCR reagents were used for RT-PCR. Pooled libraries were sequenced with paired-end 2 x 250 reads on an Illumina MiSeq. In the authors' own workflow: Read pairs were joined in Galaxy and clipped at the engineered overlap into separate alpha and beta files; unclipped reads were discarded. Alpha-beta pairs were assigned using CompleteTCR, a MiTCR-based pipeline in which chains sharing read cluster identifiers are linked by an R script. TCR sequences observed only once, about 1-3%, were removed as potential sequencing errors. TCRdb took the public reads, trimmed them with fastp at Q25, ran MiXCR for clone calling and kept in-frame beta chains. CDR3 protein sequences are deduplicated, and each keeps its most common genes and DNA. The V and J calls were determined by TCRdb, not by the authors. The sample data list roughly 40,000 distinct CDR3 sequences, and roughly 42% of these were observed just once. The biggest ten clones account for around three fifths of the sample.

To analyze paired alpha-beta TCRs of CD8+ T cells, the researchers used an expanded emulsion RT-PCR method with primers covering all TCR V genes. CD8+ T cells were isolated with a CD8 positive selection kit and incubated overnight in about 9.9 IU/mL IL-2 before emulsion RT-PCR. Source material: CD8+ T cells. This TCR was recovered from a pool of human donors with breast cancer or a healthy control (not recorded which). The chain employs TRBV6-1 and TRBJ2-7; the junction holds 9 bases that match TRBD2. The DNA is TGTGCCAGCATAGCGGGGGTGTCCCACGAGCAGTACTTC. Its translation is CASIAGVSHEQYF.